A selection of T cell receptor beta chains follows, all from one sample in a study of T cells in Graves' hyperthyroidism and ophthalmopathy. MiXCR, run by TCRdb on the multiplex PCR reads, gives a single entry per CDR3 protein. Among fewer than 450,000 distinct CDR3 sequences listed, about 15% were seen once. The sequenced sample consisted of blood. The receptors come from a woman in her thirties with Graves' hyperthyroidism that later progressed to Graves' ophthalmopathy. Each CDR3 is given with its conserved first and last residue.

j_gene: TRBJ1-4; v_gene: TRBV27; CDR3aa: CASMGTRGQKLFF
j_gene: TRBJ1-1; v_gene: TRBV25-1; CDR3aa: CASSESEGGKGGTEAFF
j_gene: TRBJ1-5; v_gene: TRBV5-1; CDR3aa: CASSRTGVQPQHF
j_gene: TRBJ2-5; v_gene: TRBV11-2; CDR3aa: CASSSKKETQYF
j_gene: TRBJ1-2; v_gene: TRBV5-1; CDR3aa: CASSTGTSAYGYTF
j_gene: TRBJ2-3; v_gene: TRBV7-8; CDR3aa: CASSLASQGGDTQYF
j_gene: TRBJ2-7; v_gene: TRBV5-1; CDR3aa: CASSLESRGLDEQYF
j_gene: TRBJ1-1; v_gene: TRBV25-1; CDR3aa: CASSDYTGGTEAFF
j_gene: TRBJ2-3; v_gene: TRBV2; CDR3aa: CASSEGSVAPGTQYF
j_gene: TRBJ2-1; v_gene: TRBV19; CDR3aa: CASSIAGTGSISEQFF
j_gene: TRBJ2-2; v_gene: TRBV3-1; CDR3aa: CASSHFMGLVPTGELFF
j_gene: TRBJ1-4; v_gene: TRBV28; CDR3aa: CASSWGPEPEKLFF
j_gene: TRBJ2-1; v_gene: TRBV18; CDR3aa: CASSPFSPGTSGYNEQLF
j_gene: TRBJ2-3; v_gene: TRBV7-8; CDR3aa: CASSLLGTGSTDTQYF
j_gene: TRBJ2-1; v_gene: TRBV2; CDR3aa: CASRWGDNEQFF
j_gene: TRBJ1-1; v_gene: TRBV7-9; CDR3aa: CASSPPVGSGLNAEAFF
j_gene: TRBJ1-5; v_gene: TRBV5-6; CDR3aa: CASSLIGQPQHF
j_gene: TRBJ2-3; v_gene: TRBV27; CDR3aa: CASSSIRQGTDTQYF
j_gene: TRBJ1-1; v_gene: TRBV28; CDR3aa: CASSLGPGIGWTEAFF
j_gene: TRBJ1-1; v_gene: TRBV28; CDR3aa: CASTTPGTAEAFF
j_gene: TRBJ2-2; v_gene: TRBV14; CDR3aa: CASSQDLGGTGELFF
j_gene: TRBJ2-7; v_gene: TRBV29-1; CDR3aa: CSVMTSGNYEQYF
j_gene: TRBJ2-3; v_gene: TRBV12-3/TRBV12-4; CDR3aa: CASSFPQTSGVDTQYF
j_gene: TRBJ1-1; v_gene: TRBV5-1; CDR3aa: CASSLAYRGLHTEAFF
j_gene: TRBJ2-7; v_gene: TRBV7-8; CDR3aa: CASSLAWSSYSYEQYF
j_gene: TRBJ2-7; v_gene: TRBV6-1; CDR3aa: CASSVGTENYEQYF
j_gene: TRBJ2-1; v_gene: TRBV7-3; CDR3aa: CASIPGTSGTSSYNEQFF
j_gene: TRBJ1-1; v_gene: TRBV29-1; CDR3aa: CSVEDPTARNTEAFF
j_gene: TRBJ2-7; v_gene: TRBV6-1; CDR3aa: CASSWGDYEQYF
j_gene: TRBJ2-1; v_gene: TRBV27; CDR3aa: CASRRGLAGGGANEQFF
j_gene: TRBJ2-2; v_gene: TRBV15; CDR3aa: CATSRDGQGITGELFF
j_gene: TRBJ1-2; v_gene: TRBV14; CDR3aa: CASSQYDGVYGYTF
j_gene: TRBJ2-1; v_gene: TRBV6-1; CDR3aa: CASSEAVLAVYNEQFF
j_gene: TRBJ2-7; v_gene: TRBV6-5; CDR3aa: CASSYSSRRDRGVHEQYF
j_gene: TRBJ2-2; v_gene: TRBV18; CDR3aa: CASSSWQGANTGELFF
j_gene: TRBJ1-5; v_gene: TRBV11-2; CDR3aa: CASSPDKTGQPQHF
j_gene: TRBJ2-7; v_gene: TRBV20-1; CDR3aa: CSASPGTWGNSYEQYF
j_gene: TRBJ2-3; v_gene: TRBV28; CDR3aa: CASSLPPLAGGPTTQYF
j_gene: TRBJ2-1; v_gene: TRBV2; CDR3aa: CASSESGSGSLRSSYNEQFF
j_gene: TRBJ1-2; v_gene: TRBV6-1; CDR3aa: CASSDTGANYGYTF
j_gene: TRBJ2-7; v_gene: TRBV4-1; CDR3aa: CASSQVSLAPYEQYF
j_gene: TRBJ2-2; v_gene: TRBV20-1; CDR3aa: CSAIFWGKNTGELFF